This TCR beta chain derives from a study of blood T cells in healthy people across ages. For the second PCR, which ran for about 7 to 11 cycles, a sample-barcoded 5' primer and a J-beta primer mix were used. TCRdb called the 5' RACE reads again in MiXCR, with one record for every CDR3 protein. Among roughly 720,000 distinct CDR3 sequences listed, roughly 50% were seen once. Unmatched junction bases numbered 6, after V lost 3 bases and J lost 5 bases. The CDR3 totals 13 residues. The germline CDR1 and CDR2 sequences are DFQATT and SNEGSKA (reference sequence). Sequencing was done on a sample of blood. This clonotype originated in an elderly man in good health. V and J are TRBV20-1 and TRBJ2-5, with TRBD1 identical over 7 bases. The CDR3 protein is CSARRQGMETQYF. The CDR3 region has the DNA TGCAGTGCTAGGCGACAGGGTATGGAGACCCAGTACTTC.